This TCR beta chain was recovered during a study of control samples from healthy donors and cancer patients. Germline V gene sequence: CDR1 SGHRS, CDR2 YFSETQ. V lost 0 bases to trimming and J lost 2 bases; unmatched junction nucleotides: 11. The CDR3 spans 19 residues. Produced via immunoSEQ multiplex PCR; TCRdb's table is partial and in-frame only. The table has 85,000 to 95,000 clones, about 87% seen once; the top ten hold 13% to 15%. The V and J genes are TRBV5-1 and TRBJ2-6, with TRBD2 matching 7 bases. Sequences were obtained from blood. The sequence derives from a woman aged 65 to 85 in good health. The DNA for the CDR3 is TGCGCCAGCAGCTTGGCGCCGGCAGGAGCGGGAACTGGGGCCAACGTCCTGACTTTC. This codes for CASSLAPAGAGTGANVLTF.